This T cell receptor beta chain was profiled in a study of blood T cell repertoires in COVID-19. Clinical history as reported by participants underpinned cohort assignment. From germline, CDR1 is GTSNPN and CDR2 SVGIG (reference sequence). This CDR3 is 10 amino acids long. A note on this clone: The junction departs from germline at one end; a sequencing error may be responsible.

Authors' processing steps: Counts of nucleated cells, estimated from reference gene primer amplification, were obtained. The repertoire was sequenced with immunoSEQ multiplex PCR; TCRdb's copy has only in-frame clones and lacks some. The V and J calls and clone size are taken from that table; D and trimming were inferred from the DNA. This table has 200,000 to 250,000 clones, 88% appearing once. This chain connects TRBV30 to TRBJ1-1, with 7 bases identical to TRBD1. Sequencing used PBMCs or T cells enriched from blood (not recorded which). This clonotype was obtained from a woman in her thirties who had been exposed to COVID-19. The chain's CDR3 is CAWSQGGLVF. The CDR3 nucleotides are TGTGCCTGGAGTCAGGGGGGTCTCGTCTTT.